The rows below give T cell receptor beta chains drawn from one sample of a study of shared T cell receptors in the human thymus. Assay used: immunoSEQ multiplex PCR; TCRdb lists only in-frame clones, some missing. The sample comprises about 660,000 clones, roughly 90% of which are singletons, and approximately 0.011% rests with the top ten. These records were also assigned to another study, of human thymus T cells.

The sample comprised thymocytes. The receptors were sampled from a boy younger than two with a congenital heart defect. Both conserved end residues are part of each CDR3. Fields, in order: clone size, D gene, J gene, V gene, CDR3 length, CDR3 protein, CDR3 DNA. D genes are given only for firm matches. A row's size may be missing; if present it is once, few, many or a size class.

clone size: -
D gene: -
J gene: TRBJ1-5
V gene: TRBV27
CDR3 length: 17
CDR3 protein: CASSPYPGRGRDQPQHF
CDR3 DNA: TGTGCCAGCAGTCCCTACCCAGGCAGGGGAAGGGATCAGCCCCAGCATTTT

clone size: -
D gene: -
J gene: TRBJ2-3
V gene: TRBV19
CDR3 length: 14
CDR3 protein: CASSIDPSAYTQYF
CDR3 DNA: TGTGCCAGTAGTATAGATCCTAGCGCGTATACGCAGTATTTT

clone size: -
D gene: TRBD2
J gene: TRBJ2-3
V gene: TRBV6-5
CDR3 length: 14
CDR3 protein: CASSEREGTDTQYF
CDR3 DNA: TGTGCCAGCAGTGAGCGGGAGGGCACAGATACGCAGTATTTT

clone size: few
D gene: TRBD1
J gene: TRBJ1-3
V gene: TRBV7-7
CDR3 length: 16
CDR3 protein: CASSLGDRSSGNTIYF
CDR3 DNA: TGTGCCAGCAGCTTGGGGGACAGGAGCTCTGGAAACACCATATATTTT

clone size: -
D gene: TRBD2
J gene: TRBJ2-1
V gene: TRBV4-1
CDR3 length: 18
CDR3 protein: CASSLGGGAGAGYNEQFF
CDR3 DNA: TGCGCCAGCAGTTTAGGGGGAGGAGCGGGAGCGGGGTACAATGAGCAGTTCTTC

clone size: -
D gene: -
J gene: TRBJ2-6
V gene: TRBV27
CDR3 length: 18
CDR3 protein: CASSLVGQTHSGANVLTF
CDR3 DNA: TGTGCCAGCAGTTTAGTAGGTCAGACACACTCTGGGGCCAACGTCCTGACTTTC

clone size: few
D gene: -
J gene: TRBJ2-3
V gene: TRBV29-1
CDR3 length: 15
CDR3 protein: CSVDHRGGKTDTQYF
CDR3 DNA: TGCAGCGTCGACCACAGGGGCGGGAAAACAGATACGCAGTATTTT

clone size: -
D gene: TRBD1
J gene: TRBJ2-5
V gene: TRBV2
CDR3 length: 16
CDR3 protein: CASSEAGAGGLETQYF
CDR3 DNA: TGTGCCAGCAGTGAAGCGGGGGCAGGGGGCCTGGAGACCCAGTACTTC

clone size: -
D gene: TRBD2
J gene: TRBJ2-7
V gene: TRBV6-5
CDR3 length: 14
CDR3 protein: CASRPRESLSEQYF
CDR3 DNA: TGTGCCAGCAGGCCGCGGGAGAGCCTCTCCGAGCAGTACTTC

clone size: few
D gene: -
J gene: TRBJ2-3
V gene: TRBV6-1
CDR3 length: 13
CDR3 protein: CASSEVEADTQYF
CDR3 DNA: TGTGCCAGCAGTGAAGTCGAGGCAGATACGCAGTATTTT

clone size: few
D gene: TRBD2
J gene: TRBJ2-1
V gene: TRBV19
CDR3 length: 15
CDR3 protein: CASSMGLVSYNEQFF
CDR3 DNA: TGTGCCAGTAGTATGGGACTAGTCTCCTACAATGAGCAGTTCTTC

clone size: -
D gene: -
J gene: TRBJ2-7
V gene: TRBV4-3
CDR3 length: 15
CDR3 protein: CASSQAQRASYEQYF
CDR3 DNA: TGCGCCAGCAGCCAAGCTCAGCGGGCCTCCTACGAGCAGTACTTC

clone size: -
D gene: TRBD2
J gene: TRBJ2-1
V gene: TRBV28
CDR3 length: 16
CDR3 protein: CASSLWTSGRSDEQFF
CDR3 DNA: TGTGCCAGCAGTTTGTGGACTAGCGGGAGATCGGATGAGCAGTTCTTC

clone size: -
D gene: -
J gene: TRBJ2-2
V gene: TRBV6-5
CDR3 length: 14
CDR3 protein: CASRPSRRTGELFF
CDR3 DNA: TGTGCCAGCAGGCCGTCCAGGCGCACCGGGGAGCTGTTTTTT

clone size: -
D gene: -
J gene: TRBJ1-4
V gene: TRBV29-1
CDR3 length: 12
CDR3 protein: CSVEGLHEKLFF
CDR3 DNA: TGCAGCGTTGAGGGCCTCCATGAAAAACTGTTTTTT

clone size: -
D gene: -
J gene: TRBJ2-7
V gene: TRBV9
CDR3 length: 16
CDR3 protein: CASHDRMGAPQGEQYF
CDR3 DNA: TGTGCCAGCCACGACCGGATGGGGGCACCCCAGGGCGAGCAGTACTTC

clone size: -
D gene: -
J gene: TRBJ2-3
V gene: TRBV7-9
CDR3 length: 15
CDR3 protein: CASSFLGVVTDTQYF
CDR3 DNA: TGTGCCAGCAGCTTTCTAGGAGTAGTCACAGATACGCAGTATTTT

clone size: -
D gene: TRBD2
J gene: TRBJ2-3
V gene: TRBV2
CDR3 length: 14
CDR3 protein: CASWLAGAVDTQYF
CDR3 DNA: TGTGCCAGCTGGTTAGCGGGGGCTGTGGATACGCAGTATTTT

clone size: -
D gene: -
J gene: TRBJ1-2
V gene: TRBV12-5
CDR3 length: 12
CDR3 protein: CASGRDRYGYTF
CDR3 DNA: TGTGCTAGTGGTCGCGACAGGTATGGCTACACCTTC

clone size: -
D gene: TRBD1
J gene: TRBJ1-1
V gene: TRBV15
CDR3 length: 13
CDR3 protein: CATSDRAITEAFF
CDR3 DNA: TGTGCCACCTCGGACAGGGCCATCACTGAAGCTTTCTTT

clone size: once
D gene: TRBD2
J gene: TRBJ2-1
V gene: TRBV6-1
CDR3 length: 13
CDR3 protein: CAGGLATHNEQFF
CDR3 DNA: TGTGCCGGAGGACTAGCGACACACAATGAGCAGTTCTTC

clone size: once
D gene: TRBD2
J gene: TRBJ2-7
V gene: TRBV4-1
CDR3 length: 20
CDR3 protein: CASSQDLPSGRPVPPYEQYF
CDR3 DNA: TGCGCCAGCAGCCAAGATCTTCCTAGCGGGAGGCCCGTTCCCCCTTACGAGCAGTACTTC

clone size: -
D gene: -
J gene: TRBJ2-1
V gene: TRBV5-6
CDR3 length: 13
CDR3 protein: CASSDLRWDEQFF
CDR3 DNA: TGTGCCAGCAGTGACTTACGATGGGATGAGCAGTTCTTC

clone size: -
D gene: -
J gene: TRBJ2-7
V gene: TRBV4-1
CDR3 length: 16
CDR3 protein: CASSQAGTLDTYEQYF
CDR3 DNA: TGCGCCAGCAGCCAAGCGGGGACTCTAGACACCTACGAGCAGTACTTC

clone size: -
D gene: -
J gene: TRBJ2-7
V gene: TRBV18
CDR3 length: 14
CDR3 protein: CASSPRVSGYEQYF
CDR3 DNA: TGTGCCAGCTCCCCGCGTGTGAGTGGCTACGAGCAGTACTTC

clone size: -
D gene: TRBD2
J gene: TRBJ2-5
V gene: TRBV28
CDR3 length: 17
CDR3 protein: CASSRFRLAGGGETQYF
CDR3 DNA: TGTGCCAGCAGTCGATTCCGGCTAGCGGGAGGTGGAGAGACCCAGTACTTC

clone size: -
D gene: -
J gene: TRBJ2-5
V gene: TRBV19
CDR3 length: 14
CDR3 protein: CASSIRKEGETQYF
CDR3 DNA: TGTGCCAGTAGTATCCGGAAAGAGGGAGAGACCCAGTACTTC

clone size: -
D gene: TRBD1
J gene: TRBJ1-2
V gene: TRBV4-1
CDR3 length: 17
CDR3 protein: CASSPSGQGRNYEGYTF
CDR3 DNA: TGCGCCAGCAGCCCCTCCGGACAGGGAAGAAACTATGAGGGCTACACCTTC

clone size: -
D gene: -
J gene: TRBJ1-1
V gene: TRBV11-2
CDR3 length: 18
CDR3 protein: CASSLRGGGRRTNTEAFF
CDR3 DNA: TGTGCCAGCAGCTTACGTGGGGGGGGCCGGAGAACGAACACTGAAGCTTTCTTT

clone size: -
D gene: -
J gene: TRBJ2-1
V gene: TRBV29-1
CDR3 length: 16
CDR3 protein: CSVVLRDSDSYNEQFF
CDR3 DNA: TGCAGCGTTGTTTTGAGGGACTCTGACTCCTACAATGAGCAGTTCTTC